This entry lists 12 T cell receptor beta chains sequenced from one sample in a study of shared clonotypes between healthy human individuals. Naive CD8 cells comprised CD45RO-negative, CCR7-positively selected cells, excluding terminally differentiated effector memory CD45RA+ cells. The repertoire was sequenced with immunoSEQ multiplex PCR; TCRdb's copy has only in-frame clones and lacks some. This repertoire shows hundreds of thousands of clones, 90% to 97% found once; its top ten account for more than 0.085%. Sequenced input: naive CD8+ T cells sorted from blood. These receptors were obtained from a woman under 40 in good health.

The gene calls are TRBV19 and TRBJ2-1; TRBD2 matches 11 bases. The V segment lost 5 bases and the J segment 3 bases; nucleotides outside the gene matches: 3. The CDR3 sequence is 15 residues long. CDR1 is LNHDA and CDR2 is SQIVND in the germline V gene (reference sequence). The CDR3 sequence is CASSWGTSGYNEQFF. CDR3 bases: TGTGCCAGTAGTTGGGGGACTAGCGGCTACAATGAGCAGTTCTTC. The full variable domain, in which reference TRBV19 and TRBJ2-1 provide the parts outside the CDR3, is DGGITQSPKYLFRKEGQNVTLSCEQNLNHDAMYWYRQDPGQGLRLIYYSQIVNDFQKGDIAEGYSVSREKKESFPLTVTSAQKNPTAFYLCASSWGTSGYNEQFFGPGTRLTVL.

This chain uses TRBV19 with TRBJ1-1; no definite D call. CDR3 length: 11 residues. Trimming took 8 bases from V and 0 from J, leaving 4 bases between them. From germline, CDR1 is LNHDA and CDR2 SQIVND (reference sequence). This CDR3 is CASFVNTEAFF. Written as DNA, the CDR3 is TGTGCCAGTTTCGTGAACACTGAAGCTTTCTTT.

This chain links TRBV28 with TRBJ2-7; 7 positions agree with TRBD2. With V trimmed by 2 bases and J by 5 bases, 6 bases remained unmatched. Germline V gene sequence: CDR1 MDHEN, CDR2 SYDVKM. The CDR3 has 14 amino acids. The CDR3 reads CASSLRGEWHEQYF. The CDR3, as DNA: TGTGCCAGCAGTTTACGGGGGGAGTGGCACGAGCAGTACTTC.

This chain joins TRBV28 and TRBJ1-1; D not certain. Germline values: CDR1 MDHEN, CDR2 SYDVKM. The V and J ends lost 7 bases and 0 bases respectively, with 15 bases between them. The CDR3 totals 15 residues. The CDR3 loop is CASTLTRHLNTEAFF. The CDR3, as DNA: TGTGCCAGCACTCTAACAAGACACTTGAACACTGAAGCTTTCTTT.

The chain has TRBV27 and TRBJ1-2; no clear D gene. Germline V lookup: CDR1 MNHEY, CDR2 SMNVEV (reference sequence). This CDR3 region has 15 residues. V lost 7 bases, J lost 1 base, and 16 bases lay in between. CDR3 amino acids: CASTPGPYLNYGYTF. The CDR3 DNA reads as TGTGCCAGCACCCCAGGACCGTACCTTAACTATGGCTACACCTTC.

V gene TRBV9 combines with J gene TRBJ1-4, with a weak D call TRBD1 (5 bases). The ends were cut back, 0 bases at V and 4 bases at J, with 10 bases in the middle. The CDR3 spans 15 residues. CDR1 is SGDLS, CDR2 YYNGEE, per germline. CDR3 amino acids: CASSVGGLGNEKLFF. The DNA for the CDR3 is TGTGCCAGCAGCGTAGGGGGGTTAGGTAATGAAAAACTGTTTTTT.

The V and J genes are TRBV7-2 and TRBJ2-2, with a weak D call TRBD1 (5 bases). Germline lookup yields CDR1 SGHTA and CDR2 FQGNSA. Trimming removed 6 bases at V and 1 base at J, with 15 bases between. The CDR3 length is 16 residues. The CDR3 reads CASRNPGRVNTGELFF. In nucleotides, the CDR3 is TGTGCCAGCAGGAACCCGGGCAGGGTGAACACCGGGGAGCTGTTTTTT.

The count of this clone is one. The DNA for the CDR3 is TGTGCCAGCAGTTTTTTCGGGGGTCCCTACGAGCAGTACTTC. Translated, it gives CASSFFGGPYEQYF. The rearrangement links TRBV28 to TRBJ2-7; maybe TRBD2 (6 bases). This CDR3 comprises 14 residues. The germline V and J ends were trimmed by 3 bases and 2 bases, with 11 bases remaining between them. Germline CDR1 MDHEN, CDR2 SYDVKM. Filled out from reference TRBV28 and TRBJ2-7, the complete variable domain reads DVKVTQSSRYLVKRTGEKVFLECVQDMDHENMFWYRQDPGLGLRLIYFSYDVKMKEKGDIPEGYSVSREKKERFSLILESASTNQTSMYLCASSFFGGPYEQYFGPGTRLTVT.

The V call is TRBV28, the J call TRBJ1-2; TRBD1 is a possible D gene (5 bases). Germline V CDR1 and CDR2: MDHEN, SYDVKM. This CDR3 comprises 15 residues. The germline V and J ends were trimmed by 5 bases and 4 bases, with 17 bases remaining between them. Written as DNA, the CDR3 is TGTGCCAGCAGTAGCTCGGGGCCCTTCCTCTATGGCTACACCTTC. This translates into CASSSSGPFLYGYTF.

The V call is TRBV28, the J call TRBJ2-7, with TRBD2 matching 9 bases. Germline V lookup: CDR1 MDHEN, CDR2 SYDVKM. This CDR3 comprises 13 residues. Unmatched junction bases numbered 7, after V lost 6 bases and J lost 7 bases. The CDR3 here is CASRLAGADEQYF. The CDR3 DNA sequence: TGTGCCAGCAGGTTAGCGGGAGCTGATGAGCAGTACTTC.

This chain links TRBV30 with TRBJ2-3; D possibly corresponds to TRBD2 (5 bases). Trimming took 2 bases from V and 4 from J, leaving 25 bases between them. The CDR3 covers 18 residues. Germline loops: CDR1 GTSNPN, CDR2 SVGIG (reference sequence). The CDR3 sequence is CAWSPGLAAGNVPDTQYF. The CDR3 nucleotides read TGTGCCTGGAGTCCTGGACTGGCGGCGGGTAATGTCCCAGATACGCAGTATTTT.

The rearrangement joins TRBV15 to TRBJ1-5, with D perhaps TRBD1 (6 bases). V lost 4 bases and J lost 5, with 12 bases in between. The length of the CDR3 is 14 residues. Germline V gene data show CDR1 as LNHNV and CDR2 as YYDKDF (reference sequence). For the CDR3, the DNA is TGTGCCACCAGCACTGACAGGACTTATCAGCCCCAGCATTTT. This translates into CATSTDRTYQPQHF.